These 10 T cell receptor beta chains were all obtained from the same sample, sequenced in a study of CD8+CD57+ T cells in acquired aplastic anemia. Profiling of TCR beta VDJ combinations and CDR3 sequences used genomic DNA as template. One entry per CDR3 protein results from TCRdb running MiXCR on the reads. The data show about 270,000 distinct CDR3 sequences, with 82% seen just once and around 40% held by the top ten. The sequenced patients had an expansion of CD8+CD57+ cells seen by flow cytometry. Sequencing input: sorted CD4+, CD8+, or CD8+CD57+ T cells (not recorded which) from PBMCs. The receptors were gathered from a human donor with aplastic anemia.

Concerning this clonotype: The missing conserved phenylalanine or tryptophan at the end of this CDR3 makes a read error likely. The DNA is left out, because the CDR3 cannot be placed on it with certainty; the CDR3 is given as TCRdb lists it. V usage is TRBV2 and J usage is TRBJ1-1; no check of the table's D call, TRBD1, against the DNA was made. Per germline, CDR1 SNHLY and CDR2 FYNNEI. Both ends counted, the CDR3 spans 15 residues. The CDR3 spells CASGDEVTGTHDFVP.

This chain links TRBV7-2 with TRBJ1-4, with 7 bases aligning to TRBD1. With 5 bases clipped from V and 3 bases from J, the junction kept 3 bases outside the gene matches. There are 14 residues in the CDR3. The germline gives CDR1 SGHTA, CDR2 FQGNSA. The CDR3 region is CASSPGQPNEKLFF. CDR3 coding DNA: TGTGCCAGCAGCCCGGGACAGCCTAATGAAAAACTGTTTTTT. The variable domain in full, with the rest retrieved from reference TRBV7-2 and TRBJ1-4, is GAGVSQSPSNKVTEKGKDVELRCDPISGHTALYWYRQSLGQGLEFLIYFQGNSAPDKSGLPSDRFSAERTGGSVSTLTIQRTQQEDSAVYLCASSPGQPNEKLFFGSGTQLSVL.

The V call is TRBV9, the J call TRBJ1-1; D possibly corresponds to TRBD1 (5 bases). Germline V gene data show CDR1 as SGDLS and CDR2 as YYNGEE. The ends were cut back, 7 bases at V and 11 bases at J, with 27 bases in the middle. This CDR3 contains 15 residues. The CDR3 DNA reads TGTGCCAGCGGAGGAGCTGGGACCAGGCAGTACTTCGCTTTCTTT. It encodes CASGGAGTRQYFAFF.

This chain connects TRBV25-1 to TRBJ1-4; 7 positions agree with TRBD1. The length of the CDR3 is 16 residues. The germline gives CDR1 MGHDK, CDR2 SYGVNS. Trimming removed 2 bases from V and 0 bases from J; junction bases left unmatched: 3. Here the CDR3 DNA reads TGTGCCAGCAGTGAAATAAGGGGGCCAACTAATGAAAAACTGTTTTTT. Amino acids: CASSEIRGPTNEKLFF.

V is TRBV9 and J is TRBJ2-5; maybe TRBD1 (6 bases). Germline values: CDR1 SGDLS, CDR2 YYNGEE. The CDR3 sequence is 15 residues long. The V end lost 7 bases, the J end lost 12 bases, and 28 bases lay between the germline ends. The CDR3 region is CASGVAGDIQYSEYF. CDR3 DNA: TGTGCCAGCGGAGTAGCTGGGGACATTCAGTACTCCGAGTACTTC.

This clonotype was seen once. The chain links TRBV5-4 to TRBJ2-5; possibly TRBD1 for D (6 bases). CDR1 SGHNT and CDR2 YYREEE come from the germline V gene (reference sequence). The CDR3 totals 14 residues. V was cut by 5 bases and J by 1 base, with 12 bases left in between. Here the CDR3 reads CASRRDTGQETQYF. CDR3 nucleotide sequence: TGTGCCAGCAGACGGGACACGGGCCAAGAGACCCAGTACTTC.

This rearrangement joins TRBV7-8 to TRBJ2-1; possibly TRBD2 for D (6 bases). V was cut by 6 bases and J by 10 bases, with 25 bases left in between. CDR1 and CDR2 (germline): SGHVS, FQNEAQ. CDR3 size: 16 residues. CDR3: CASSSHGTWGETEQFF. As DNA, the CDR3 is TGTGCCAGCAGTTCTCACGGGACTTGGGGAGAGACCGAGCAGTTCTTC.

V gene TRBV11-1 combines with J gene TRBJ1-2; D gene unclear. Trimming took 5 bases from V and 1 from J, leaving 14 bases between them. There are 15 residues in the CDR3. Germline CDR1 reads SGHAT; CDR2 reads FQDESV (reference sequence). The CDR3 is CASSPPSGYNYGYTF. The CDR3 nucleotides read TGTGCCAGCAGCCCCCCTAGCGGTTATAACTATGGCTACACCTTC.

CDR3 sequence (DNA): TGTGCCAGCAGCTTAGCGGGAGGCGGCGGGACGGAGTATCAGTTCTTC. It encodes CASSLAGGGGTEYQFF. This chain joins TRBV7-8 and TRBJ2-1, with D maybe TRBD2 (6 bases). Per the germline V gene, CDR1 is SGHVS and CDR2 is FQNEAQ. V gave up 0 bases and J gave up 13 bases, with 22 bases separating them. This CDR3 is 16 amino acids long.

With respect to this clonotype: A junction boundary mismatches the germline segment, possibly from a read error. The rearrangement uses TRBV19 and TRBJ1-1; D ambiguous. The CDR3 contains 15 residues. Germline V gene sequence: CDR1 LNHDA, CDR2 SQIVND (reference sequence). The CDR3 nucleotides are TGTGCCAGCAGTATAGATCTGAGATGGAACACTGAACATTTCTTC. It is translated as CASSIDLRWNTEHFF.